These 22 T cell receptor beta chains were all obtained from the same sample, sequenced in a study of a mutant IDH1 vaccine in newly diagnosed glioma. The protocol was immunoSEQ multiplex PCR, while the TCRdb copy is restricted to in-frame clones and leaves out a portion. The profile covers about 56,000 clones, with about nine tenths appearing a single time and 1.6% taken by the ten largest. No antigen is known for these receptors. Time point of the sample: week 35, safety follow-up. Topical imiquimod was applied with each vaccine dose, which held 300 ug of mutant IDH1 20-mer peptide. Sequencing was performed on PBMCs, taken from a glioma patient whose treatment included an IDH1 peptide vaccine. The receptors stem from a man aged 40-55 years with glioma.

The rearrangement joins TRBV27 to TRBJ1-5, with 7 bases matching TRBD1. The junction had 10 bases not matched to a gene; V was cut back by 6 bases and J by 5 bases. Germline loops: CDR1 MNHEY, CDR2 SMNVEV (reference sequence). This CDR3 comprises 15 residues. The DNA of the CDR3 is TGTGCCAGCAGCCCCTTCCGGGACAGAGATCAGCCCCAGCATTTT. Its protein product is CASSPFRDRDQPQHF.

This rearrangement joins TRBV7-2 to TRBJ2-3; the D gene is possibly TRBD2 (5 bases). The germline V and J ends were trimmed by 1 base and 2 bases, with 7 bases remaining between them. Germline assignment: CDR1 SGHTA and CDR2 FQGNSA. The CDR3 has 14 amino acids. The CDR3 here is CASSLGRTTDTQYF. The CDR3 bases are TGTGCCAGCAGCTTAGGGAGGACCACAGATACGCAGTATTTT.

The chain employs TRBV7-8 and TRBJ2-2, with a possible D match to TRBD1 (6 bases). The germline CDR1 and CDR2 sequences are SGHVS and FQNEAQ. This CDR3 is built from 16 residues. The V end was cut by 5 bases, the J end by 6 bases, with 19 bases between. DNA of the CDR3: TGTGCCAGCAGCGCCCTCACAGGGATCGAACCCGGGGAGCTGTTTTTT. Its translation is CASSALTGIEPGELFF.

J is TRBJ1-2 and V is TRBV2; D might be TRBD1 (5 bases). This CDR3 has 17 residues. Trimming cost V 3 bases and J 3 bases, with 20 bases left between them. CDR1 is SNHLY, CDR2 FYNNEI, per germline. DNA for the CDR3: TGTGCCAGCAGTGACCCTCGACCGGGGACTATAGACTATGGCTACACCTTC. Its translation is CASSDPRPGTIDYGYTF.

V gene TRBV5-6 combines with J gene TRBJ1-3; D not certain. The germline CDR1 and CDR2 sequences are SGHDT and YYEEEE. V was clipped by 4 bases and J by 11 bases, with 13 bases between them. CDR3 length equals 12 residues. CDR3 protein: CASSPDGGAIYF. In DNA form, the CDR3 reads TGTGCCAGCAGCCCGGACGGCGGGGCCATATATTTT.

The chain is built from TRBV15 and TRBJ2-7, with 12 bases that match TRBD2. The germline gives CDR1 LNHNV, CDR2 YYDKDF (reference sequence). V dropped 4 bases and J dropped 1; count of bases not matched to a gene: 2. The CDR3 sequence is 15 residues long. CDR3 in DNA: TGTGCCACCAGCACGACTAGCGGGAGTTCCTACGAGCAGTACTTC. Translation gives CATSTTSGSSYEQYF.

This rearrangement joins TRBV28 to TRBJ2-1; TRBD2 matches 13 bases. The ends lost 5 bases at V and 5 bases at J; junction bases unmatched: 3. Germline-derived CDR1 and CDR2 are MDHEN and SYDVKM. This CDR3 spans 15 amino acids. The CDR3 spells CASSPGTSGNNEQFF. DNA of the CDR3: TGTGCCAGCAGTCCCGGGACTAGCGGGAACAATGAGCAGTTCTTC.

As concerns this clone: One junction end does not reproduce the germline sequence, and a read error may be involved. J is TRBJ2-7 and V is TRBV7-7; no firm D call. Germline loops: CDR1 SSHAT, CDR2 FNYEAQ (reference sequence). This CDR3 has 14 amino acids. The CDR3: CASSLDLTSDEQYF. The CDR3 nucleotides read TGTGCTAGCAGCTTAGATCTCACCTCCGACGAGCAGTACTTC.

Comments on this clone: Other DNA sequences within the sample encode an identical CDR3. V usage is TRBV7-3 and J usage is TRBJ2-1; TRBD2 might be the D (5 bases). V gave up 0 bases and J gave up 5 bases, with 11 bases separating them. Germline CDR1 and CDR2: SGHTA and FQGTGA. CDR3 length equals 15 residues. CDR3 sequence: CASSLTGSANNEQFF. The CDR3 DNA follows: TGTGCCAGCAGCTTAACGGGGAGCGCGAACAATGAGCAGTTCTTC.

The chain has TRBV18 and TRBJ2-3, with D possibly being TRBD2 (6 bases). The CDR3 consists of 14 residues. V was clipped by 8 bases and J by 2 bases, with 14 bases between them. Germline assignment: CDR1 KGHSH and CDR2 LQKENI. The CDR3 region is CASEKDYATDTQYF. CDR3 nucleotides: TGTGCCAGCGAAAAGGACTACGCCACAGATACGCAGTATTTT.

The chain joins TRBV5-1 to TRBJ2-5; D ambiguous. The germline V gene has CDR1 SGHRS and CDR2 YFSETQ. The CDR3 runs to 12 residues. The V end was cut by 1 base, the J end by 1 base, with 2 bases between. DNA of the CDR3: TGCGCCAGCAGCTTGTTCCAAGAGACCCAGTACTTC. This sequence encodes CASSLFQETQYF.

The V and J genes are TRBV2 and TRBJ2-3; 7 bases fit TRBD2. CDR1 and CDR2 from the germline V gene are SNHLY and FYNNEI. The CDR3 has 20 amino acids. J was trimmed by 0 bases and V by 6 bases; bases with no gene match: 21. Here the CDR3 DNA reads TGTGCCAGCAGCTACCCAAGCGGGGATAGCGGAGGGTTTAGCACAGATACGCAGTATTTT. Translation: CASSYPSGDSGGFSTDTQYF.

This chain links TRBV18 with TRBJ2-5; 7 nucleotides match TRBD1. Germline CDR1 KGHSH, CDR2 LQKENI. The CDR3 is 14 residues long. V shed 3 bases and J 0 bases; nucleotides not matched to a gene: 1. For the CDR3, the DNA is TGTGCCAGCTCACCGGGACAGAACCAAGAGACCCAGTACTTC. Its translation: CASSPGQNQETQYF.

The chain joins TRBV11-3 to TRBJ1-3, with D unresolved. From germline, CDR1 is SGHNT and CDR2 YENEEA. The CDR3 has 12 residues. The V gene lost 3 bases and the J gene lost 4 bases, with 4 bases spanning the gap. The CDR3 region is CASSLQGNTIYF. The CDR3 bases are TGTGCCAGCAGCTTGCAAGGAAACACCATATATTTT.

The V call is TRBV12-5, the J call TRBJ2-4; TRBD2 matches at 9 bases. The CDR3 runs 15 residues. Losses at the gene ends were 7 bases for V and 5 bases for J; bases not matched to a gene: 9. Looked up from germline, CDR1 is LGHNT and CDR2 is FRNRAP. The CDR3 DNA is TGTGCTAGTGCCAGCGGGGGGCGGACGCAAAACATTCAGTACTTC. Translation gives CASASGGRTQNIQYF.

The chain has TRBV4-3 and TRBJ1-2, with D uncertain. Germline values: CDR1 LGHNA, CDR2 YSLEER. The CDR3 covers 14 residues. V gave up 7 bases and J gave up 6 bases, with 18 bases separating them. The CDR3 sequence: CASTKNYPADGYTF. CDR3 DNA sequence: TGCGCCAGCACCAAGAATTACCCGGCGGATGGCTACACCTTC.

V and J are TRBV7-9 and TRBJ2-2; D is ambiguous. In germline, CDR1 is SEHNR, CDR2 FQNEAQ (reference sequence). The CDR3 is 15 amino acids. Trimming removed 0 bases at V and 2 bases at J, with 7 bases between. CDR3 region: CASSLASKNTGELFF. Written as DNA, the CDR3 is TGTGCCAGCAGCTTAGCTTCCAAAAACACCGGGGAGCTGTTTTTT.

The chain is built from TRBV5-6 and TRBJ2-7; the match to TRBD2 covers 8 bases. This CDR3 is built from 16 residues. Germline assignment: CDR1 SGHDT and CDR2 YYEEEE. J gave up 0 bases and V 4 bases, and 9 bases lay outside the gene matches. The DNA for the CDR3 is TGTGCCAGCAGCCTAGCCCTAGCGGGCTTCTCCTACGAGCAGTACTTC. Protein: CASSLALAGFSYEQYF.

The gene calls are TRBV14 and TRBJ2-7; D uncertain. Trimming removed 4 bases from V and 3 bases from J, with 7 bases in between. CDR3 length equals 12 residues. The germline V gene has CDR1 SGHDN and CDR2 FVKESK. Here the CDR3 reads CASSPNLYEQYF. The CDR3 bases are TGTGCCAGCAGCCCAAACCTCTACGAGCAGTACTTC.

The chain joins TRBV7-9 to TRBJ1-1; tentatively, D is TRBD1 (5 bases). The CDR3 consists of 14 residues. Trimming left V 7 bases short and J 5 bases short, with 17 bases between. Germline lookup yields CDR1 SEHNR and CDR2 FQNEAQ (reference sequence). The CDR3, as DNA: TGTGCCAGCAACTCGGGGCAGTCGAAGACTGAAGCTTTCTTT. It codes for CASNSGQSKTEAFF.

As concerns this clone: The sample contains more than one DNA sequence encoding this CDR3. The chain couples TRBV9 to TRBJ2-7, with 10 bases aligning to TRBD1. CDR3 length: 14 amino acids. CDR1 and CDR2 from the germline V gene are SGDLS and YYNGEE. J lost 3 bases, V lost 3 bases, and 3 bases had no gene match. The CDR3 DNA is TGTGCCAGCAGCGCCGGGACAGGGGTCTACGAGCAGTACTTC. Translating gives CASSAGTGVYEQYF.

With regard to this clone: Its ends do not fully match the called genes, so a read error is possible. The rearrangement links TRBV9 to TRBJ1-1; 7 bases agree with TRBD1. CDR1 and CDR2 from the germline V gene are SGDLS and YYNGEE. The CDR3 covers 15 residues. The CDR3 sequence is CASSPWDRMGPLSRF. The CDR3 nucleotides are TGTGCCAGCAGCCCCTGGGACAGAATGGGCCCCTTGTCGAGATTT.